The T cell receptor beta chain described here comes from a study of cytomegalovirus exposure and HLA in healthy donors. Study-level points and caveats: Researchers reported in a later analysis that a missense DCLRE1C variant was tied to TCR beta V- and J-gene trimming. Later work showed greater clonal expansion in HLA-associated TCR beta chains than in equally common others. In an earlier analysis, about 87% or about 30%: the productive usage of most TCR beta V segments.

To note about this clone: As yet, its antigen is unknown.

PCR involved 60 Vbeta and 13 Jbeta primers. Generated by immunoSEQ multiplex PCR, the TCRdb table keeps only in-frame clones and is missing some. The data show about 180,000 clones, about four fifths seen once. The clonotype originates from a woman aged 18 to 35 in good health and CMV-seropositive. The material sequenced was PBMCs.

CDR3 sequence reads: CATSEDSYEQYF. The CDR3 DNA follows: TGTGCCACCAGCGAGGACAGCTACGAGCAGTACTTC. The chain links TRBV15 to TRBJ2-7; a possible D gene is TRBD1 (6 bases). CDR3 length: 12 amino acids. V lost 5 bases to trimming and J lost 3 bases, with 8 bases between them. Per the germline V gene, CDR1 is LNHNV and CDR2 is YYDKDF (reference sequence).